The rows below give T cell receptor beta chains drawn from one sample of a study of monozygotic twins with inflammatory bowel disease. TCRdb reworked the 5' RACE reads into one entry per CDR3 protein, no DNA. The sample data list 200,000 to 250,000 distinct CDR3 sequences. The source material was blood. Source of these receptors: a human donor with ulcerative colitis or Crohn's disease, or a healthy co-twin of an affected twin (not recorded which). CDR3s include the opening cysteine and the closing phenylalanine or tryptophan.

>TRBJ2-7|TRBV6-5
CASSYSNQRGYEQYF
>TRBJ2-1|TRBV5-1
CASSLEGQGHNEQFF
>TRBJ2-7|TRBV5-1
CASSFEVGVYEQYF
>TRBJ1-1|TRBV12-3/TRBV12-4
CATGRGWGRTEAFF
>TRBJ2-1|TRBV7-9
CASSLALGLAANEQFF
>TRBJ2-7|TRBV12-5
CASGTTSGEKSYEQYF
>TRBJ2-7|TRBV15
CANRQGSYEQYF
>TRBJ2-1|TRBV4-1
CASSQGGQNYNEQFF
>TRBJ2-2|TRBV6-1
CASSCTSGEGPGELFF
>TRBJ2-7|TRBV7-2
CASSPWDTYEQYF
>TRBJ2-1|TRBV6-5
CASSYSTNEQFF
>TRBJ2-3|TRBV7-2
CASSARDGTSTDTQYF
>TRBJ1-6|TRBV18
CASSPSDFGDSPLHF
>TRBJ2-1|TRBV20-1
CSASLLTGTTLKQFF
>TRBJ2-2|TRBV12-3/TRBV12-4
CASRDSGGASGELFF
>TRBJ1-6|TRBV30
CAWSGTTGNSPLHF
>TRBJ1-1|TRBV19
CASSIEGTGAPLNTEAFF